Listed below are T cell receptor beta chains from one sample, sequenced in a study of post-analysis software for immune sequencing data. TCRdb fed the PCR reads into MiXCR, producing one record per CDR3 protein. The sample gives roughly 570,000 distinct CDR3 sequences, less than 40% of which show up once; about 6% is in the top ten. Sequenced sample: blood. Receptors were obtained from a girl under 18 with multiple sclerosis. The CDR3 runs from the conserved cysteine through the conserved F or W. The D gene is left open where the match is weak. Clone size is shown for a subset of rows, as once, few, many or a class of expanded clone.

D	V	size	J	CDR3	DNA
TRBD1	TRBV20-1	few	TRBJ1-5	CSALDRGYNQPQHF	TGCAGTGCTCTCGACAGGGGTTATAATCAGCCCCAGCATTTT
TRBD2	TRBV5-1	once	TRBJ2-1	CASSLFGRRGEETQFF	TGCGCCAGCAGCTTGTTCGGGCGTCGGGGGGAAGAGACCCAGTTCTTC
NA	TRBV12-3/TRBV12-4	NA	TRBJ1-5	CASSLELRGGRDQPQHF	TGTGCCAGCAGTTTAGAGCTCCGGGGGGGTAGGGATCAGCCCCAGCATTTT
NA	TRBV6-1	NA	TRBJ1-1	CASSEPSDTEAFF	TGTGCCAGCAGTGAACCCAGCGACACTGAAGCTTTCTTT
NA	TRBV25-1	once	TRBJ1-2	CASSESGRSYGYTF	TGTGCCAGCAGTGAATCAGGGAGAAGCTATGGCTACACCTTC
NA	TRBV20-1	once	TRBJ1-5	CSARDRQTNQPQHF	TGCAGTGCTAGAGATAGACAGACAAATCAGCCCCAGCATTTT
TRBD1	TRBV20-1	NA	TRBJ1-6	CSARDPTGAPYNSPLHF	TGCAGTGCTAGAGACCCGACAGGGGCCCCGTATAATTCACCCCTCCACTTT
TRBD1	TRBV20-1	NA	TRBJ1-5	CSARDGQGSQPQHF	TGCAGTGCTAGAGACGGACAGGGGAGTCAGCCCCAGCATTTT
NA	TRBV6-6	many	TRBJ2-1	CASRHSNEQFF	TGTGCCAGCAGGCACAGTAATGAGCAGTTCTTC
TRBD2	TRBV29-1	NA	TRBJ2-7	CSVEDPSGASYEQYF	TGCAGCGTTGAAGATCCTAGCGGGGCCTCCTACGAGCAGTACTTC